This is a list of T cell receptor beta chains from one sample in a study of T cells after yellow fever vaccination. Using its own MiXCR run on the 5' RACE reads, TCRdb lists one record per CDR3 protein. The table shows tens of thousands of distinct CDR3 sequences, with roughly 4.5% occurring only once. Sequenced material: PBMCs, either bulk or a sorted T-cell subset (CD4+, CD8+, memory, or dextramer-sorted; not recorded which), taken on the day of the yellow fever booster vaccination. Receptors originate from a young man who received the YFV17D yellow fever vaccine. Both conserved end residues are part of each CDR3. Each record gives: V gene, D gene, J gene, clone size, CDR3 DNA, CDR3 protein. The D gene is left open where the match is weak. Some rows have no size entry. The others give once, few or many, or a class for an expanded clone.

v_gene: TRBV7-2
d_gene: .
j_gene: TRBJ2-7
abundance: .
CDR3nt: TGTGCCAGCAGCCACTCTCCTTCCTACGAGCAGTACTTC
CDR3aa: CASSHSPSYEQYF

v_gene: TRBV6-2/TRBV6-3
d_gene: .
j_gene: TRBJ2-7
abundance: many
CDR3nt: TGTGCCAGCAGTTACTCGGATGGGCAACCCGTGCAGTACTTC
CDR3aa: CASSYSDGQPVQYF

v_gene: TRBV12-3/TRBV12-4
d_gene: .
j_gene: TRBJ1-2
abundance: few
CDR3nt: TGTGCCAGCACCACTAACGCACAGGGAAATGGCTACACCTTC
CDR3aa: CASTTNAQGNGYTF

v_gene: TRBV25-1
d_gene: TRBD2
j_gene: TRBJ2-3
abundance: few
CDR3nt: TGTGCCACCTCAACTGCGGGGGGTGGACACAACACAGATACGCAGTATTTT
CDR3aa: CATSTAGGGHNTDTQYF

v_gene: TRBV5-1
d_gene: .
j_gene: TRBJ2-3
abundance: many
CDR3nt: TGCGCCAGCAGGAGGGTCGGGGGATTGAACACAGATACGCAGTATTTT
CDR3aa: CASRRVGGLNTDTQYF

v_gene: TRBV6-5
d_gene: TRBD2
j_gene: TRBJ2-3
abundance: many
CDR3nt: TGTGCCAGCAGTTACGCGGGGGGGGCCGAAGATACGCAGTATTTT
CDR3aa: CASSYAGGAEDTQYF

v_gene: TRBV5-1
d_gene: .
j_gene: TRBJ2-5
abundance: many
CDR3nt: TGCGCCAGCAGCCGCGCCTCCCCAGGGGAAGAGACCCAGTACTTC
CDR3aa: CASSRASPGEETQYF

v_gene: TRBV7-2
d_gene: .
j_gene: TRBJ2-3
abundance: .
CDR3nt: TGTGCCAGCAGCCCACAAGGGGACTTCACAGATACGCAGTATTTT
CDR3aa: CASSPQGDFTDTQYF

v_gene: TRBV7-2
d_gene: .
j_gene: TRBJ2-5
abundance: .
CDR3nt: TGTGCCGGGGGTGTCGGGGGACGGGAGACCCAGTACTTC
CDR3aa: CAGGVGGRETQYF

v_gene: TRBV19
d_gene: .
j_gene: TRBJ1-1
abundance: many
CDR3nt: TGTGCCAGTAGTATAGGGCGGGGGCCCACTGAAGCTTTCTTT
CDR3aa: CASSIGRGPTEAFF

v_gene: TRBV5-1
d_gene: .
j_gene: TRBJ1-2
abundance: few
CDR3nt: TGCGCCAGCAGCTTGGAACAGGGCTATGGCTACACCTTC
CDR3aa: CASSLEQGYGYTF

v_gene: TRBV7-2
d_gene: TRBD1
j_gene: TRBJ1-5
abundance: few
CDR3nt: TGTGCCAGCAGCATAGGGACAGCCAGGCCCCAGCATTTT
CDR3aa: CASSIGTARPQHF

v_gene: TRBV29-1
d_gene: .
j_gene: TRBJ2-5
abundance: many
CDR3nt: TGCAGCGTTGACCTCACCCGGGACCAGGGGGGGGAGACCCAGTACTTC
CDR3aa: CSVDLTRDQGGETQYF

v_gene: TRBV5-6
d_gene: .
j_gene: TRBJ2-5
abundance: .
CDR3nt: TGTGCCAGCAGTTTTCTGGACCCGGGGATGAAGACCCAGTACTTC
CDR3aa: CASSFLDPGMKTQYF

v_gene: TRBV14
d_gene: .
j_gene: TRBJ2-5
abundance: many
CDR3nt: TGTGCCAGCAGCCAAGATAGCATCTACCTGAAGGAGACCCAGTACTTC
CDR3aa: CASSQDSIYLKETQYF

v_gene: TRBV7-9
d_gene: .
j_gene: TRBJ1-1
abundance: many
CDR3nt: TGTGCCAGCAGCGTTTCAGGGAGGGGGATTGAAGCTTTCTTT
CDR3aa: CASSVSGRGIEAFF

v_gene: TRBV7-9
d_gene: .
j_gene: TRBJ1-5
abundance: many
CDR3nt: TGTGCCAGCAGCTGGGATTTCAATCAGCCCCAGCATTTT
CDR3aa: CASSWDFNQPQHF

v_gene: TRBV6-6
d_gene: .
j_gene: TRBJ2-5
abundance: many
CDR3nt: TGTGCCAGCAGATCAGGCTGGGGCTCGGAGACCCAGTACTTC
CDR3aa: CASRSGWGSETQYF

v_gene: TRBV27
d_gene: .
j_gene: TRBJ1-2
abundance: medium-sized
CDR3nt: TGTGCCAGCAGTTTATCGGGGGAAAGCTATGGCTACACCTTC
CDR3aa: CASSLSGESYGYTF

v_gene: TRBV12-3/TRBV12-4
d_gene: .
j_gene: TRBJ1-3
abundance: .
CDR3nt: TGTGCCAGCAGTTTGACCATCTCTGGAAACACCATATATTTT
CDR3aa: CASSLTISGNTIYF

v_gene: TRBV28
d_gene: TRBD1
j_gene: TRBJ1-5
abundance: .
CDR3nt: TGTGCCAGCAGTTTACTACAGGGGTCCGATCAGCCCCAGCATTTT
CDR3aa: CASSLLQGSDQPQHF

v_gene: TRBV20-1
d_gene: .
j_gene: TRBJ2-7
abundance: many
CDR3nt: TGCAGTGCTAGTTACCCGAGGAGCTCCTACGAGCAGTACTTC
CDR3aa: CSASYPRSSYEQYF

v_gene: TRBV14
d_gene: TRBD1
j_gene: TRBJ2-5
abundance: many
CDR3nt: TGTGCCAGCAGCCAGGGGACAGGGGGCTACCAAGAGACCCAGTACTTC
CDR3aa: CASSQGTGGYQETQYF

v_gene: TRBV15
d_gene: .
j_gene: TRBJ1-3
abundance: many
CDR3nt: TGTGCCACCAGCAGCGGGGGGGGCTCTGGAAACACCATATATTTT
CDR3aa: CATSSGGGSGNTIYF

v_gene: TRBV6-4
d_gene: .
j_gene: TRBJ2-2
abundance: medium-sized
CDR3nt: TGTGCCAGCAGTGACTCTAGCACCGGGGAGCTGTTTTTT
CDR3aa: CASSDSSTGELFF

v_gene: TRBV5-1
d_gene: .
j_gene: TRBJ2-3
abundance: many
CDR3nt: TGCGCCAGCAGGTTGGGCATCCTGGGAGATACGCAGTATTTT
CDR3aa: CASRLGILGDTQYF

v_gene: TRBV18
d_gene: .
j_gene: TRBJ2-3
abundance: few
CDR3nt: TGTGCCAGCTCATCTAGCACAGATACGCAGTATTTT
CDR3aa: CASSSSTDTQYF

v_gene: TRBV12-3/TRBV12-4
d_gene: .
j_gene: TRBJ1-1
abundance: many
CDR3nt: TGTGCCAGCAGTTTATCGGAAGTGAACACTGAAGCTTTCTTT
CDR3aa: CASSLSEVNTEAFF

v_gene: TRBV20-1
d_gene: .
j_gene: TRBJ2-4
abundance: many
CDR3nt: TGCAGTGCTAGAGATTTGGGGGCCCTAGCCAAAAACATTCAGTACTTC
CDR3aa: CSARDLGALAKNIQYF

v_gene: TRBV7-2
d_gene: TRBD2
j_gene: TRBJ2-3
abundance: many
CDR3nt: TGTGCCAGCAGCTTAGGAGCGGGGGAGGTGCAGTATTTT
CDR3aa: CASSLGAGEVQYF

v_gene: TRBV7-3
d_gene: TRBD1
j_gene: TRBJ1-2
abundance: many
CDR3nt: TGTGCCAGCAGCTTAAGAACCTCGGGGACAGGAACCCCCCTCACCTTC
CDR3aa: CASSLRTSGTGTPLTF

v_gene: TRBV5-1
d_gene: TRBD2
j_gene: TRBJ2-7
abundance: few
CDR3nt: TGCGCCAGCAGCGTCACTTCTAGCGGGGGGGGCTACGAGCAGTACTTC
CDR3aa: CASSVTSSGGGYEQYF

v_gene: TRBV2
d_gene: TRBD2
j_gene: TRBJ2-1
abundance: .
CDR3nt: TGTGCCAGCAGTAGCGGGGGTGGTGGTGAGCAGTTCTTC
CDR3aa: CASSSGGGGEQFF